One sample yielded the 13 T cell receptor beta chains listed below, sequenced in a study of cytomegalovirus exposure and HLA in healthy donors. PCR primers comprised 60 Vbeta and 13 Jbeta primers. Method: immunoSEQ multiplex PCR; TCRdb's copy keeps in-frame clones and lacks some. The specimen's table records over 120,000 clones. What was sequenced was PBMCs. The receptors were gathered from a male donor in good health and CMV-seronegative.

The chain couples TRBV25-1 to TRBJ2-1, with 9 bases identical to TRBD1. V gave up 4 bases and J gave up 7 bases; unmatched junction bases: 14. The germline V gene encodes CDR1 MGHDK and CDR2 SYGVNS. CDR3 length: 17 residues. The CDR3 sequence is CASSGPRDRVLANEQFF. The CDR3 region has the DNA TGTGCCAGCAGTGGACCACGGGACAGGGTATTGGCGAATGAGCAGTTCTTC.

V and J are TRBV21-1 and TRBJ1-2; TRBD1, the table's D call, was not compared with the DNA. TRBV21-1 is described as a pseudogene. The CDR3 sequence is 20 residues long. This chain's CDR3 is CASSKLARPGTETSNYGYTF. In nucleotides, the CDR3 is TGTGCCAGCAGCAAATTGGCCCGGCCCGGGACAGAGACTTCTAACTATGGCTACACCTTC.

V gene TRBV5-6 combines with J gene TRBJ2-7, with 8 positions matching TRBD2. Germline CDR1 is SGHDT and CDR2 is YYEEEE. V lost 0 bases to trimming and J lost 0 bases; unmatched junction nucleotides: 5. The CDR3 has 16 residues. CDR3 sequence (DNA): TGTGCCAGCAGCTTGGCCGGCGGGAGGAACTCCTACGAGCAGTACTTC. Translated, it gives CASSLAGGRNSYEQYF.

The genes are TRBV30 and TRBJ1-1, with D hard to call. The ends were cut back, 0 bases at V and 10 bases at J, with 15 bases in the middle. The germline gives CDR1 GTSNPN, CDR2 SVGIG (reference sequence). The CDR3 is 13 residues long. Written as DNA, the CDR3 is TGTGCCTGGAGTGTAGCGGTGGGAGGTGGAGCTTTCTTT. It encodes CAWSVAVGGGAFF.

In DNA, the CDR3 is TGTGCCCGCCGAGGCTCGGCGGGGTCCTACGAGCAGTACTTC. Its protein is CARRGSAGSYEQYF. V gene TRBV30 combines with J gene TRBJ2-7, with D possibly TRBD2 on 6 matching bases. Germline V gene data show CDR1 as GTSNPN and CDR2 as SVGIG (reference sequence). The CDR3 consists of 14 residues. V shed 8 bases and J shed 1 base, with 18 bases lying between them. The variable domain in full, with the rest retrieved from reference TRBV30 and TRBJ2-7, is SQTIHQWPATLVQPVGSPLSLECTVEGTSNPNLYWYRQAAGRGLQLLFYSVGIGQISSEVPQNLSASRPQDRQFILSSKKLLLSDSGFYLCARRGSAGSYEQYFGPGTRLTVT.

This sequence joins TRBV4-3 and TRBJ2-3; no definite D call. The CDR3 spans 13 residues. Germline lookup yields CDR1 LGHNA and CDR2 YSLEER. The germline V and J ends were trimmed by 1 base and 5 bases, with 7 bases remaining between them. The CDR3 nucleotides are TGCGCCAGCAGCCAAGGCCCAGTAGATACGCAGTATTTT. Translating gives CASSQGPVDTQYF.

The genes are TRBV7-9 and TRBJ1-1, with D possibly matching TRBD1 (5 bases). The CDR3 totals 16 residues. V lost 1 base and J lost 2, with 14 bases in between. From germline, CDR1 is SEHNR and CDR2 FQNEAQ (reference sequence). DNA of the CDR3: TGTGCCAGCAGCTTAGTGGTAGGTCAGGGCAACACTGAAGCTTTCTTT. This codes for CASSLVVGQGNTEAFF.

This chain joins TRBV19 and TRBJ1-1, with a weak D call TRBD1 (5 bases). V was clipped by 5 bases and J by 3 bases, with 25 bases between them. Germline CDR1 and CDR2: LNHDA and SQIVND (reference sequence). The CDR3 sequence is 18 residues long. The CDR3 DNA reads as TGTGCCAGTAGTTTAACCGTTCCTCCGGGGGGGATGGACACTGAAGCTTTCTTT. Translated: CASSLTVPPGGMDTEAFF.

The chain links TRBV19 to TRBJ2-7; 7 nucleotides agree with TRBD1. The CDR3 has 14 residues. V trimming: 6 bases; J trimming: 3 bases; junction bases outside the gene matches: 8. Germline loops: CDR1 LNHDA, CDR2 SQIVND (reference sequence). Here the CDR3 reads CASSPRGGVYEQYF. DNA of the CDR3: TGTGCCAGTAGCCCACGAGGGGGCGTCTACGAGCAGTACTTC.

This chain joins TRBV19 and TRBJ2-3; a possible D gene is TRBD2 (5 bases). V lost 5 bases, J lost 0 bases, and 15 bases lay in between. CDR3 length: 16 residues. Germline CDR1 is LNHDA and CDR2 is SQIVND (reference sequence). In DNA, the CDR3 is TGTGCCAGTAGTGGGCGGGTCGAACTAAGCACAGATACGCAGTATTTT. Translated, it gives CASSGRVELSTDTQYF.

This sequence joins TRBV5-1 and TRBJ1-2; 12 bases are a match to TRBD1. The V and J ends lost 0 bases and 6 bases, in that order; junction bases with no gene match: 3. Germline V gives CDR1 SGHRS, CDR2 YFSETQ. CDR3 size: 15 residues. CDR3 region: CASSLGGTGGDGYTF. The CDR3 DNA reads as TGCGCCAGCAGCTTGGGGGGGACAGGGGGCGATGGCTACACCTTC.

J is TRBJ1-3 and V is TRBV19; weak D call: TRBD1 (6 bases). The V gene lost 3 bases and the J gene lost 0 bases, with 15 bases spanning the gap. Germline V lookup: CDR1 LNHDA, CDR2 SQIVND (reference sequence). CDR3 length equals 17 residues. Written as DNA, the CDR3 is TGTGCCAGTAGTATTTTGACGGGACACCGCTCTGGAAACACCATATATTTT. Translating gives CASSILTGHRSGNTIYF.

The rearrangement links TRBV28 to TRBJ2-7; weak D call: TRBD2 (5 bases). The CDR3 is 14 amino acids. Germline CDR1 is MDHEN and CDR2 is SYDVKM. Trimming stripped 3 bases from V and 2 bases from J, with 11 bases between. CDR3 sequence: CASSLGAPTYEQYF. The CDR3, as DNA: TGTGCCAGCAGTTTGGGAGCGCCCACCTACGAGCAGTACTTC.